In this sample, the clone carrying this T cell receptor (beta chain) turned up a few times. Its antigen is not identified. Germline lookup yields CDR1 SGHTA and CDR2 FQGTGA. Trimming pared 2 bases from V and 5 bases from J, leaving 10 bases between. The CDR3 covers 13 residues. The record originates from a study of T cell repertoires in cytomegalovirus infection. Study-level background: Recently identified HLA-C-restricted CMV epitopes and well-studied HLA-B-restricted CMV epitopes were used by the study. Both a matching HLA type and CMV infection were indicated by public TCR beta signatures. Study findings and constraints: Cumulative frequency (of public TCR beta family members) identified carriers of CMV plus the relevant HLA. Dominating the ex vivo response were TCR beta clonotypes that were CMV-specific and HLA-C-restricted.

One entry per CDR3 protein results from TCRdb running MiXCR on the reads. The table records 80,000 to 90,000 distinct CDR3 sequences, about half of them present only once. J is TRBJ2-7 and V is TRBV7-3, with D tentatively TRBD1 or TRBD2 (5 bases each). The sequence was collected from a human donor in good health (CMV status not recorded). Some clones in this sample may be carry-over from other donors' samples. The sequenced sample was CD8+ T cells from cultured PBMCs, obtained from culture after CMV antigen stimulation. The CDR3 DNA is TGTGCCAGCAGCTTACTTGGGACCAACGAGCAGTACTTC. Translating it yields CASSLLGTNEQYF.